One T cell receptor (beta chain) is described in this entry. The record originates from a study of shared clonotypes between healthy human individuals. Libraries were prepared by immunoSEQ multiplex PCR; TCRdb keeps only in-frame clonotypes and omits some of them. The sample records 450,000 to 550,000 clones, 79% being singletons. Unmatched junction bases numbered 7, after V lost 6 bases and J lost 1 base. This CDR3 spans 15 amino acids. Germline assignment: CDR1 SNHLY and CDR2 FYNNEI. V and J are TRBV2 and TRBJ2-7; TRBD2 matches at 9 bases. This clonotype was sampled from a woman aged 40-49 years in good health. Some clones in this sample may be carry-over from other donors' samples. The sample taken for sequencing was PBMCs. CDR3 DNA sequence: TGTGCCAGCAGGTACTTTAGCGGGAGATCCTACGAGCAGTACTTC. Residues: CASRYFSGRSYEQYF.